The rows below give T cell receptor beta chains drawn from one sample of a study of shared clonotypes between healthy human individuals. This table comes from immunoSEQ multiplex PCR, and its TCRdb copy is limited to in-frame clones, with some not included. The sample contains millions of clones, roughly nine tenths of which appear only once. The sequenced sample was naive CD4+ T cells sorted from blood. All receptors derive from a man younger than 35 in good health. CDR3s include the opening cysteine and the closing phenylalanine or tryptophan. The D gene is left open where the match is weak.

>TRBV6-1|NA
CASSEGVESPLRF
>TRBV5-4|TRBD1
CASSSWTGPRGRYGYTF
>TRBV28|NA
CASINRGINYGYTF
>TRBV4-1|NA
CASSQEYVRPNYGYTF
>TRBV10-2|TRBD1
CASSRQGSSPLHF
>TRBV7-2|NA
CASSSSVTAGAGANVLTF
>TRBV25-1|NA
CASYAGPEAEAFF
>TRBV18|NA
CASSPRKGTGELFF
>TRBV7-9|NA
CASSSGNWYEQYF
>TRBV18|TRBD1
CASSPRQGAGETQYF
>TRBV6-6|TRBD1
CVSTRDRDYEQYF
>TRBV5-1|NA
CASSLNRAIYNEQFF
>TRBV29-1|TRBD1
CSVRMGQGIGTQYF
>TRBV5-6|NA
CASSLNSGIGYTF
>TRBV5-1|NA
CASSLSGGNQPQHF
>TRBV11-2|TRBD1
CASTQTRGLFDGELFF
>TRBV7-6|TRBD2
CASSLVGLAGETQYF
>TRBV4-3|NA
CASSPAPNYGYTF
>TRBV14|NA
CASSPYQGLLKNSPLHF
>TRBV5-4|TRBD1
CASSLQGDGTEAFF
>TRBV19|TRBD1
CASSTWTGGYGNQPQHF
>TRBV5-1|TRBD1
CASSLQGSQEKLFF
>TRBV5-5|NA
CASSSTGESYNEQFF
>TRBV13|NA
CASSHRIYEQYF
>TRBV28|NA
CASSLSGPSSGNTIYF
>TRBV4-1|NA
CASSFQGSGNTIYF
>TRBV6-5|NA
CASSYHGLSTEAFF
>TRBV18|TRBD1
CASSLGQNSYNEQFF
>TRBV6-5|TRBD2
CASIGAGEPKNIQYF
>TRBV30|NA
CAWKPGKGEAFF
>TRBV6-5|NA
CASSYTGGGAEQYF
>TRBV6-5|NA
CASSGRAGTETQYF
>TRBV5-5|TRBD1
CASSSSAGTAFF
>TRBV5-6|NA
CASSPGTQGKNNSPLHF
>TRBV19|NA
CASSVALGETQYF
>TRBV6-5|TRBD1
CASSYSDRGGGYEQYF
>TRBV7-8|TRBD2
CASSLDGRSVDTQYF
>TRBV7-2|TRBD1
CASGGGALEAFF